A single sample is the source of the 17 T cell receptor beta chains below, sequenced in a study of metastatic and nonmetastatic thyroid tumors. With MiXCR, TCRdb reprocessed the PCR reads. The sample consists of about 93,000 clones, 10% to 15% of them appearing once. Until they underwent thyroid surgery, no patient had received any treatment. The sample was blood. These receptors originate from a female donor with papillary thyroid cancer or a benign thyroid nodule (not recorded which). Some clones in this sample may be carry-over from other donors' samples.

This clone was recorded at least ten times. The CDR3 nucleotides read TGTGCCAGCTCACCTGAGACAGGGGTGTACTCACCCCTCCACTTT. It codes for CASSPETGVYSPLHF. The V gene is TRBV18, the J gene TRBJ1-6; the match to TRBD1 covers 8 bases. The J segment lost 10 bases and the V segment lost 3 bases, leaving 8 bases of the junction unmatched. The length of the CDR3 is 15 residues. Germline CDR1 reads KGHSH; CDR2 reads LQKENI.

Ten or more counts support this clone. A much larger clone is a single base away; this may be a read error. The chain couples TRBV9 to TRBJ1-2, with 7 positions matching TRBD1. CDR3 length: 17 amino acids. The germline V gene has CDR1 SGDLS and CDR2 YYNGEE. CDR3 DNA sequence: TGTGTCAGCAGCTCGGGACAGAACCCGACAAGAAACTATGGCTACACCTTC. It yields the protein CVSSSGQNPTRNYGYTF.

In its sample, this clone was seen many times. This chain links TRBV7-9 with TRBJ2-2; no reliable D call. The CDR3 sequence is 13 residues long. The ends were cut back, 2 bases at V and 2 bases at J, with 3 bases in the middle. Germline loops: CDR1 SEHNR, CDR2 FQNEAQ (reference sequence). CDR3 sequence (DNA): TGTGCCAGCAGCTTACTCAACACCGGGGAGCTGTTTTTT. Amino acids: CASSLLNTGELFF.

This clone occurred many times. V usage is TRBV6-1 and J usage is TRBJ1-1, with a weak D call TRBD1 (6 bases). V lost 2 bases and J 0 bases, leaving 16 bases between the germline ends. Germline loops: CDR1 MNHNS, CDR2 SASEGT. The CDR3 is 17 amino acids. CDR3 nucleotide sequence: TGTGCCAGCAGTGAACTTCCACAGGGCTCTATGAACACTGAAGCTTTCTTT. This codes for CASSELPQGSMNTEAFF.

Ten or more counts support this clone. The gene calls are TRBV5-1 and TRBJ2-5; possibly TRBD1 for D (6 bases). Germline V CDR1 and CDR2: SGHRS, YFSETQ. Deletions cut 2 bases from V and 0 bases from J, with 14 bases between. This CDR3 has 16 residues. The CDR3 DNA reads TGCGCCAGCAGCTTTCCGGGACAAGGAAACCAAGAGACCCAGTACTTC. This sequence encodes CASSFPGQGNQETQYF.

This chain uses TRBV27 with TRBJ2-7, with D unclear. This CDR3 has 12 residues. Deletions cut 2 bases from V and 6 bases from J, with 8 bases between. CDR1 is MNHEY and CDR2 is SMNVEV in the germline V gene (reference sequence). CDR3 in DNA: TGTGCCAGCAGTTTAGCGTCGGGCGAGCAGTACTTC. The encoded protein is CASSLASGEQYF.

This clone was observed at least ten times. The V gene is TRBV6-2 or TRBV6-3, the J gene TRBJ2-3; D unresolved. Trimming left V 7 bases short and J 0 bases short, with 5 bases between. This CDR3 comprises 12 residues. Germline CDR1 is MNHEY and CDR2 is SVGEGT. The CDR3 loop is CASKDSTDTQYF. DNA of the CDR3: TGTGCCAGCAAAGACAGCACAGATACGCAGTATTTT.

This clone was counted ten times or more. The chain has TRBV7-8 and TRBJ2-5, with 13 bases matching TRBD2. With 5 bases clipped from V and 3 bases from J, the junction kept 9 bases outside the gene matches. This CDR3 has 17 amino acids. CDR1 SGHVS and CDR2 FQNEAQ come from the germline V gene. The CDR3 DNA reads TGTGCCAGCAGCACCGGACTAGCGGGAGTTCGGAAAGAGACCCAGTACTTC. Amino acid sequence: CASSTGLAGVRKETQYF.

In its sample, this clone was seen many times. The genes are TRBV28 and TRBJ1-1; no firm D call. The V end lost 3 bases, the J end lost 2 bases, and 13 bases lay between the germline ends. This CDR3 comprises 15 residues. Looked up from germline, CDR1 is MDHEN and CDR2 is SYDVKM. In DNA form, the CDR3 reads TGTGCCAGCAGTTTCCCTGCTGGGCCCAACACTGAAGCTTTCTTT. It translates to CASSFPAGPNTEAFF.

The DNA for the CDR3 is TGTGCCAGTATGGGGACAGCCAGTAGCGGGAGGGGCAATGAGCAGTTCTTC. Residues: CASMGTASSGRGNEQFF. The V and J genes are TRBV19 and TRBJ2-1, with 11 bases matching TRBD2. The J segment lost 6 bases and the V segment lost 7 bases, leaving 14 bases of the junction unmatched. CDR3 length: 17 amino acids. The germline V gene encodes CDR1 LNHDA and CDR2 SQIVND (reference sequence). The complete variable domain, with remaining parts taken from reference TRBV19 and TRBJ2-1, reads DGGITQSPKYLFRKEGQNVTLSCEQNLNHDAMYWYRQDPGQGLRLIYYSQIVNDFQKGDIAEGYSVSREKKESFPLTVTSAQKNPTAFYLCASMGTASSGRGNEQFFGPGTRLTVL.

V and J are TRBV11-3 and TRBJ2-7; 7 nucleotides align to TRBD2. The V segment lost 5 bases and the J segment 2 bases; nucleotides outside the gene matches: 6. The germline CDR1 and CDR2 sequences are SGHNT and YENEEA. CDR3 length equals 14 residues. CDR3 amino acids: CASSPVAGAYEQYF. CDR3 bases: TGTGCCAGCAGCCCAGTGGCGGGAGCCTACGAGCAGTACTTC.

This clone was picked up a small number of times. A much larger clone lies one base from this, so it may be a read error. Within the sample, other DNA sequences also encode this same CDR3. This chain links TRBV5-1 with TRBJ2-3; D possibly corresponds to TRBD1 (5 bases). Germline CDR1 is SGHRS and CDR2 is YFSETQ. This CDR3 has 11 residues. V lost 4 bases, J lost 8 bases, and 8 bases lay in between. The CDR3, as DNA: TGCGCCAGCAGCGCTCAGGGTACGCAGTATTTT. This gives the protein CASSAQGTQYF.

This clone came up many times. The chain employs TRBV7-2 and TRBJ1-3; D unclear. The CDR3 runs 14 residues. Trimming left V 6 bases short and J 0 bases short, with 9 bases between. Germline CDR1 SGHTA, CDR2 FQGNSA. The CDR3 DNA sequence: TGTGCCAGCAGTAGGGCGAACTCTGGAAACACCATATATTTT. Translation: CASSRANSGNTIYF.

As for this clone: This clone may be a read error of a much larger clone one base away. Other DNA sequences within the sample encode an identical CDR3. The gene calls are TRBV18 and TRBJ1-3; D possibly corresponds to TRBD1 (5 bases). Trimming cost V 5 bases and J 3 bases, with 14 bases left between them. CDR3 length: 15 residues. Per the germline V gene, CDR1 is KGHSH and CDR2 is LQKENI. CDR3 bases: TGTGCCAGCTCAGAGTCTGGGGCAGTTGGAAACACCATATATTTT. Its translation: CASSESGAVGNTIYF.

The chain carries TRBV5-6 and TRBJ1-2; no definite D call. The CDR3 totals 12 residues. V dropped 0 bases and J dropped 6 bases, with 6 bases sitting between them. The germline CDR1 and CDR2 sequences are SGHDT and YYEEEE. The DNA of the CDR3 is TGTGCCAGCAGCTTGGTAAATAATGGCTACACCTTC. Translation gives CASSLVNNGYTF. The entire variable domain, with the rest obtained from reference TRBV5-6 and TRBJ1-2, is as follows: DAGVTQSPTHLIKTRGQQVTLRCSPKSGHDTVSWYQQALGQGPQFIFQYYEEEERQRGNFPDRFSGHQFPNYSSELNVNALLLGDSALYLCASSLVNNGYTFGSGTRLTVV.

By share, this clone ranks as medium-sized. The germline gene is not matched at one end of the junction; a read error may be the cause. The J gene is TRBJ1-5, the V gene TRBV2; D is perhaps TRBD1 (5 bases). Germline CDR1 and CDR2: SNHLY and FYNNEI. CDR3 length: 14 amino acids. In DNA, the CDR3 is TGTGCCAGCAGCGAAGACAGTAGCAATCAGCCCCAGCATTTT. As protein: CASSEDSSNQPQHF.

The chain joins TRBV11-2 to TRBJ2-7, with TRBD1 as a possible D gene (5 bases). CDR3 length: 20 residues. Germline CDR1 is SGHAT and CDR2 is FQNNGV. Between the trimmed V and J ends, which lost 0 bases and 3 bases, there was a span of 27 bases. CDR3 region: CASSLERQGTKLREYYEQYF. In DNA, the CDR3 is TGTGCCAGCAGCTTAGAGCGTCAGGGAACTAAACTCCGAGAGTACTACGAGCAGTACTTC.